A selection of T cell receptor beta chains follows, all from one sample in a study of blood T cell repertoires in COVID-19. The repertoire was sequenced with immunoSEQ multiplex PCR; TCRdb's copy has only in-frame clones and lacks some. The data contain under 250,000 clones, approximately 84% of them seen just once; the ten biggest clones take up about 8%. Sequences were obtained from peripheral blood. The source is a woman older than 75 with acute or convalescent COVID-19. CDR3s include the opening cysteine and the closing phenylalanine or tryptophan. A D gene is named only where the DNA matches it firmly. Clone size appears in some rows only: once, few, many, or a class for an expanded clone.

J	V	D	size	CDR3	DNA
TRBJ1-2	TRBV11-2	-	-	CASSLDPGNYGYTF	TGTGCCAGCAGCTTAGACCCCGGGAACTATGGCTACACCTTC
TRBJ2-5	TRBV11-3	-	-	CASSFTGQETQYF	TGTGCCAGCAGCTTCACCGGACAGGAGACCCAGTACTTC
TRBJ2-7	TRBV7-2	TRBD2	-	CASSPGGRGGLHEQYF	TGTGCCAGCAGCCCTGGAGGGCGGGGGGGCCTCCACGAGCAGTACTTC
TRBJ2-5	TRBV18	TRBD2	-	CASSPPSGQETQYF	TGTGCCAGCTCACCACCTAGCGGGCAAGAGACCCAGTACTTC
TRBJ1-4	TRBV19	TRBD1	-	CASSPYRGDEKLFF	TGTGCCAGTAGTCCATACAGGGGAGATGAAAAACTGTTTTTT
TRBJ1-2	TRBV29-1	TRBD1	-	CSATGYYGYTF	TGCAGCGCGACAGGGTACTATGGCTACACCTTC
TRBJ2-7	TRBV14	TRBD2	-	CASSQGLAGAAYEQYF	TGTGCCAGCAGCCAAGGACTAGCGGGAGCTGCCTACGAGCAGTACTTC
TRBJ2-7	TRBV6-5	TRBD2	-	CASTTLTSGRAEQYF	TGTGCCAGCACTACCCTCACTAGCGGGAGGGCCGAGCAGTACTTC
TRBJ1-2	TRBV2	-	-	CASVIRAEYGYTF	TGTGCCAGCGTCATCAGGGCGGAATATGGCTACACCTTC
TRBJ1-2	TRBV27	TRBD1	-	CASSFDRVYGYTF	TGTGCCAGCAGTTTCGACAGGGTCTATGGCTACACCTTC
TRBJ2-7	TRBV2	TRBD1	-	CASRGDSPTYEQYF	TGTGCCAGCAGGGGGGACAGCCCTACCTACGAGCAGTACTTC
TRBJ2-4	TRBV7-8	-	-	CASSLSGAKNIQYF	TGTGCCAGCAGCTTATCGGGTGCCAAAAACATTCAGTACTTC
TRBJ1-5	TRBV3-1/TRBV3-2	-	-	CASSPGSNQPQHF	TGTGCCAGCAGCCCAGGAAGCAATCAGCCCCAGCATTTT
TRBJ2-2	TRBV6-5	TRBD2	-	CASSPTSESTGELFF	TGTGCCAGCAGTCCGACTAGCGAGTCCACCGGGGAGCTGTTTTTT
TRBJ1-3	TRBV12-3/TRBV12-4	-	-	CASRQVENTIYF	TGTGCCAGCAGACAGGTAGAAAACACCATATATTTT
TRBJ2-2	TRBV11-2	TRBD2	-	CASSLLLAGNTGELFF	TGTGCCAGCAGCTTACTCCTAGCGGGTAACACCGGGGAGCTGTTTTTT
TRBJ2-2	TRBV4-2	-	-	CASGPQQGSGELFF	TGTGCCAGCGGTCCTCAACAGGGTTCCGGGGAGCTGTTTTTT
TRBJ2-2	TRBV6-5	-	-	CASRALGELFF	TGTGCCAGCAGGGCCTTGGGGGAGCTGTTTTTT
TRBJ2-1	TRBV7-8	TRBD1	-	CASSTTGTGVYNEQFF	TGTGCCAGCAGTACCACCGGGACAGGGGTTTACAATGAGCAGTTCTTC
TRBJ2-3	TRBV28	-	-	CASSPVGSGDTQYF	TGTGCCAGCAGCCCCGTGGGGAGCGGGGATACGCAGTATTTT
TRBJ2-6	TRBV5-1	TRBD1	-	CASSLNPPGQASGANVLTF	TGCGCCAGCAGCTTGAATCCCCCGGGACAGGCATCCGGGGCCAACGTCCTGACTTTC
TRBJ2-7	TRBV19	-	-	CASSPRPRDSYEQYF	TGTGCCAGTAGTCCCCGCCCGCGGGACTCCTACGAGCAGTACTTC
TRBJ2-3	TRBV7-6	TRBD2	-	CASSLGASGDTDTQYF	TGTGCCAGCAGCTTAGGGGCTAGCGGGGACACAGATACGCAGTATTTT
TRBJ2-1	TRBV11-3	-	-	CASSLEARNEQFF	TGTGCCAGCAGCTTAGAGGCCAGGAATGAGCAGTTCTTC
TRBJ2-2	TRBV27	-	-	CASSPGQIGTGELFF	TGTGCCAGCAGTCCTGGACAGATCGGAACCGGGGAGCTGTTTTTT
TRBJ1-1	TRBV29-1	-	-	CSVIQVLNTEAFF	TGCAGCGTTATACAGGTTTTGAACACTGAAGCTTTCTTT
TRBJ1-2	TRBV7-2	TRBD1	-	CASSADRVGYGYTF	TGTGCCAGCAGCGCAGACAGGGTCGGGTATGGCTACACCTTC
TRBJ1-5	TRBV4-2	-	few	CASSLYAGNQPQHF	TGTGCCAGCAGCCTATACGCGGGAAACCAGCCCCAGCATTTT